This paragraph covers one T cell receptor beta chain sequence. The sample comes from a study of cytomegalovirus exposure and HLA in healthy donors. Germline V gene lookup returns CDR1 SEHNR and CDR2 FQNEAQ (reference sequence). Trimming took 2 bases from V and 5 from J, leaving 12 bases between them. CDR3 size: 15 residues. The PCR ran on 60 Vbeta and 13 Jbeta primers. Libraries were prepared by immunoSEQ multiplex PCR; TCRdb keeps only in-frame clonotypes and omits some of them. The sample lists about 100,000 clones; more than 65% were seen once. This sequence joins TRBV7-9 and TRBJ1-4, with D maybe TRBD1 (5 bases). Specimen: PBMCs. The sequence came from a woman between 18 and 29 years old in good health and CMV-seropositive. CDR3 DNA: TGTGCCAGCAGCTTAAGCGGGACGGAGAATGAAAAACTGTTTTTT. Translation gives CASSLSGTENEKLFF.